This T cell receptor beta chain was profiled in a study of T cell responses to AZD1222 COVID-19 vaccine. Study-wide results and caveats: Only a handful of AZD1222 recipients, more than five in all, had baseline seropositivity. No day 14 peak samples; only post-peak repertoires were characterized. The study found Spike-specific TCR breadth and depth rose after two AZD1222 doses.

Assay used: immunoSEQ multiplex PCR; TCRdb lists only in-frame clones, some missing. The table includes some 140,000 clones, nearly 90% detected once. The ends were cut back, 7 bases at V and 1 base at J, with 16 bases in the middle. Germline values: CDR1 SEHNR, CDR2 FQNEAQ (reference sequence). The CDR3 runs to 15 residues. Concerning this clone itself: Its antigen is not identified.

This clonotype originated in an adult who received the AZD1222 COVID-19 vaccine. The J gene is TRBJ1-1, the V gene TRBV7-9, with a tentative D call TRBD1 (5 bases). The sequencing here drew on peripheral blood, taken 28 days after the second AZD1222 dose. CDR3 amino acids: CASTSQGSPNTEAFF. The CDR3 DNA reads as TGTGCCAGCACCTCTCAGGGCAGCCCGAACACTGAAGCTTTCTTT. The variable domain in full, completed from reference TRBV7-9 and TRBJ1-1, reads DTGVSQNPRHKITKRGQNVTFRCDPISEHNRLYWYRQTLGQGPEFLTYFQNEAQLEKSRLLSDRFSAERPKGSFSTLEIQRTEQGDSAMYLCASTSQGSPNTEAFFGQGTRLTVV.